This T cell receptor beta chain is drawn from a study of blood T cell repertoires in COVID-19. For the study at large: COVID-19 samples from acute and convalescent phases originated in the United States, Italy and Spain. PBMCs, B-cell-depleted T cells, or T cells provided the cDNA or gDNA that made up the material.

V lost 1 base, J lost 5 bases, and 12 bases lay in between. Germline-derived CDR1 and CDR2 are SGHTA and FQGNSA. CDR3 size: 16 residues. Original methodology: Reference gene primer amplification yielded estimated nucleated cell counts. Sequenced by immunoSEQ multiplex PCR; TCRdb stores in-frame clones only, minus some. The V and J calls and clone size are taken from that table; D and trimming were inferred from the DNA. The data show some 250,000 clones, 90% to 95% seen once. This clone appeared many times. The sample contains more than one DNA sequence encoding this CDR3. The study recruited people aged roughly 18 to 95 years across about 25 US areas.

This receptor was obtained from a human donor in a cohort exposed to, infected with or recovered from COVID-19 (not recorded which). The donor label of this sample is uncertain. This rearrangement joins TRBV7-2 to TRBJ1-6, with D possibly being TRBD1 (5 bases). Sequencing was done on a sample of PBMCs or T cells enriched from blood (not recorded which). CDR3 residues: CASSLDGAGNNSPLHF. In nucleotides, the CDR3 is TGTGCCAGCAGCTTAGATGGGGCAGGCAATAATTCACCCCTCCACTTT. Using reference TRBV7-2 and TRBJ1-6 for the parts outside the CDR3, the full variable domain is GAGVSQSPSNKVTEKGKDVELRCDPISGHTALYWYRQSLGQGLEFLIYFQGNSAPDKSGLPSDRFSAERTGGSVSTLTIQRTQQEDSAVYLCASSLDGAGNNSPLHFGNGTRLTVT.